This passage covers 21 T cell receptor beta chains from one sample sequenced in a study of shared clonotypes between healthy human individuals. Generated by immunoSEQ multiplex PCR, the TCRdb table keeps only in-frame clones and is missing some. The sample consists of about 2.4 million clones, 93% of them appearing once. Sequencing input: naive CD4+ T cells from PBMCs. Subset of the sample: CD45RA+ positively selected. Every receptor here comes from a man between 18 and 35 years old in good health. Some clones in this sample may be carry-over from other donors' samples.

This rearrangement joins TRBV6-6 to TRBJ2-3; D remains unclear. With 7 bases removed from V and 0 bases from J, the gap between germline ends came to 11 bases. Germline assignment: CDR1 MNHNY and CDR2 SVGAGI (reference sequence). The CDR3 consists of 14 residues. The CDR3 protein is CASTTTASTDTQYF. The CDR3 DNA sequence: TGTGCCAGCACCACGACGGCTAGCACAGATACGCAGTATTTT.

The chain recombines TRBV6-5 with TRBJ1-4; no definite D call. The V gene lost 0 bases and the J gene lost 3 bases, with 11 bases spanning the gap. The CDR3 spans 16 residues. Germline CDR1 reads MNHEY; CDR2 reads SVGAGI. The CDR3 coding sequence is TGTGCCAGCAGTTACTCGTCGTCAGTCTCTAATGAAAAACTGTTTTTT. Its protein product is CASSYSSSVSNEKLFF.

This clone has a single count. Written as DNA, the CDR3 is TGTGCCAGTAGTCCAGACGGATACTACGAGCAGTACTTC. Amino acid sequence: CASSPDGYYEQYF. The chain has TRBV19 and TRBJ2-7, with D unresolved. V was cut by 5 bases and J by 3 bases, with 11 bases left in between. CDR3 size: 13 residues. Germline values: CDR1 LNHDA, CDR2 SQIVND (reference sequence).

This chain links TRBV21-1 with TRBJ2-7; TRBD1, the table's D call, was not compared with the DNA. TRBV21-1 is listed as a pseudogene. The CDR3 runs to 19 residues. The DNA of the CDR3 is TGTGCCAGCAGCAAAGTTAGTGTGGCAGCTCCAGGTCCCCTCTACGAGCAGTACTTC. Protein sequence: CASSKVSVAAPGPLYEQYF.

Note on this clone: Other DNA sequences of this sample code for an identical CDR3. The rearrangement links TRBV18 to TRBJ2-7, with D perhaps TRBD2 (6 bases). This CDR3 is built from 14 residues. Trimming left V 0 bases short and J 1 base short, with 7 bases between. Germline loops: CDR1 KGHSH, CDR2 LQKENI. CDR3 protein: CASSPPGLSYEQYF. The CDR3 bases are TGTGCCAGCTCACCACCGGGACTGTCCTACGAGCAGTACTTC.

The V gene is TRBV19, the J gene TRBJ1-4; D gene unclear. With 3 bases removed from V and 4 bases from J, the gap between germline ends came to 9 bases. The CDR3 is made up of 14 amino acids. Germline V CDR1 and CDR2: LNHDA, SQIVND (reference sequence). The CDR3 protein is CASSMRRFNEKLFF. The CDR3 nucleotides read TGTGCCAGTAGTATGAGGCGGTTTAATGAAAAACTGTTTTTT.

This clone was recorded a few times. The V and J genes are TRBV7-5 and TRBJ1-5. TRBV7-5 is marked as a pseudogene. This CDR3 is 14 amino acids long. The DNA for the CDR3 is TGTGCCAGAAGCTTTCTAAGAATGGATCAGCCCCAGCATTTT. Protein: CARSFLRMDQPQHF.

The rearrangement links TRBV5-1 to TRBJ2-3; 9 bases map to TRBD1. Germline CDR1 is SGHRS and CDR2 is YFSETQ. The CDR3 loop spans 15 amino acids. Trimming took 0 bases from V and 4 from J; bases not matched to a gene: 3. CDR3 amino acids: CASSLEGQGSDTQYF. The CDR3 nucleotides are TGCGCCAGCAGCTTGGAGGGACAGGGCTCAGATACGCAGTATTTT.

In DNA, the CDR3 is TGTGCCTGGAGTTCTAGCGGCGAGCAGTACTTC. Translated, it gives CAWSSSGEQYF. The genes are TRBV30 and TRBJ2-7; 7 nucleotides align to TRBD2. The germline gives CDR1 GTSNPN, CDR2 SVGIG (reference sequence). CDR3 length: 11 amino acids. V was pared by 2 bases and J by 6 bases, with 1 base of the junction left unmatched.

This chain connects TRBV5-1 to TRBJ2-7; D might be TRBD2 (5 bases). CDR1 and CDR2 (germline): SGHRS, YFSETQ. Trimming removed 4 bases from V and 6 bases from J, with 17 bases in between. The CDR3 is 14 amino acids. Here the CDR3 reads CASSPPAGSSEQYF. In DNA form, the CDR3 reads TGCGCCAGCAGCCCCCCGGCGGGTAGTAGCGAGCAGTACTTC.

The chain carries TRBV11-1 and TRBJ1-4, with TRBD1 matching over 11 bases. Unmatched junction bases numbered 3, after V lost 5 bases and J lost 7 bases. The CDR3 covers 14 residues. From germline, CDR1 is SGHAT and CDR2 FQDESV (reference sequence). CDR3 amino acids: CASSPGQGGEKLFF. The CDR3, as DNA: TGTGCCAGCAGCCCGGGACAGGGGGGTGAAAAACTGTTTTTT.

Comment on this clone: The sample holds other DNA sequences that translate to the same CDR3. The chain recombines TRBV14 with TRBJ2-3; TRBD2 matches at 7 bases. From germline, CDR1 is SGHDN and CDR2 FVKESK. The CDR3 has 14 residues. Germline trimming cut 5 bases from V and 1 base from J; bases unmatched to any gene: 3. The CDR3 region has the DNA TGTGCCAGCAGCTTGGGAGGGGGCACAGATACGCAGTATTTT. It codes for CASSLGGGTDTQYF.

This clone has only one observation. The chain recombines TRBV2 with TRBJ2-7; 9 bases are shared with TRBD1. V dropped 6 bases and J dropped 3; count of bases not matched to a gene: 6. The germline CDR1 and CDR2 sequences are SNHLY and FYNNEI. There are 14 residues in the CDR3. CDR3 protein: CASSRQGELYEQYF. The CDR3 DNA is TGTGCCAGCAGCCGACAGGGGGAACTCTACGAGCAGTACTTC. The whole variable domain, filled in from reference TRBV2 and TRBJ2-7, reads EPEVTQTPSHQVTQMGQEVILRCVPISNHLYFYWYRQILGQKVEFLVSFYNNEISEKSEIFDDQFSVERPDGSNFTLKIRSTKLEDSAMYFCASSRQGELYEQYFGPGTRLTVT.

Notes on this clone: Other nucleotide sequences in the sample specify the same CDR3. CDR3 DNA: TGTGCCAGCAGTCCAGGGACAGCGAACACTGAAGCTTTCTTT. Amino acid sequence: CASSPGTANTEAFF. This chain uses TRBV28 with TRBJ1-1, with 7 nucleotides matching TRBD1. The CDR3 length is 14 residues. Germline V gives CDR1 MDHEN, CDR2 SYDVKM. With 5 bases clipped from V and 1 base from J, the junction kept 4 bases outside the gene matches. Full variable domain (missing parts from reference TRBV28 and TRBJ1-1): DVKVTQSSRYLVKRTGEKVFLECVQDMDHENMFWYRQDPGLGLRLIYFSYDVKMKEKGDIPEGYSVSREKKERFSLILESASTNQTSMYLCASSPGTANTEAFFGQGTRLTVV.

The sample holds a few counts of this clone. Different DNA sequences within this sample yield the same CDR3. This sequence joins TRBV27 and TRBJ2-5; D gene uncertain. The CDR3 totals 11 residues. Germline CDR1 MNHEY, CDR2 SMNVEV (reference sequence). Trimming took off 2 bases at V and 5 bases at J, with 3 bases between the two ends. CDR3 DNA: TGTGCCAGCAGTTTAGGGGAGACCCAGTACTTC. Translated: CASSLGETQYF.

About this clone itself: Other DNA sequences of this sample code for an identical CDR3. The chain combines TRBV5-1 with TRBJ1-2; a weak D match, TRBD1 (6 bases). This CDR3 is built from 13 residues. Germline CDR1 is SGHRS and CDR2 is YFSETQ. V was cut by 3 bases and J by 3 bases, with 9 bases left in between. The CDR3 protein is CASSSTGDYGYTF. The CDR3 nucleotides are TGCGCCAGCAGCTCGACAGGAGACTATGGCTACACCTTC.

The rearrangement joins TRBV4-1 to TRBJ2-3; maybe TRBD2 (5 bases). V was cut by 0 bases and J by 1 base, with 8 bases left in between. Germline CDR1 reads MGHRA; CDR2 reads YSYEKL. The CDR3 extends over 15 amino acids. CDR3 bases: TGCGCCAGCAGCCAAGATCGGCGGGGCACAGATACGCAGTATTTT. This gives the protein CASSQDRRGTDTQYF.

This chain connects TRBV29-1 to TRBJ2-7; 8 bases fit TRBD1. The germline CDR1 and CDR2 sequences are SQVTM and ANQGSEA. This CDR3 has 14 residues. After removal of 6 bases from V and 0 bases from J, the junction contained 7 bases not matched to a gene. The CDR3 loop reads CSVRRGQGSYEQYF. CDR3 sequence (DNA): TGCAGCGTACGCAGGGGGCAGGGCTCCTACGAGCAGTACTTC.

V is TRBV4-3 and J is TRBJ1-6; 10 bases match TRBD1. The J segment lost 5 bases and the V segment lost 3 bases, leaving 4 bases of the junction unmatched. The CDR3 has 16 amino acids. The germline V gene encodes CDR1 LGHNA and CDR2 YSLEER. CDR3 nucleotide sequence: TGCGCCAGCAGCCAGGGGACAGGGGAAAATAATTCACCCCTCCACTTT. It is translated as CASSQGTGENNSPLHF.

V gene TRBV6-5 combines with J gene TRBJ1-4; a weak D match, TRBD1 (5 bases). The V gene's germline CDR1 is MNHEY and CDR2 SVGAGI. This CDR3 region has 15 residues. Trimming pared 6 bases from V and 4 bases from J, leaving 15 bases between. The CDR3 sequence: CASRHNRDRNEKLFF. Written as DNA, the CDR3 is TGTGCCAGCAGACACAACCGGGACCGTAATGAAAAACTGTTTTTT.

The chain is built from TRBV5-4 and TRBJ1-4, with D unclear. This CDR3 comprises 15 residues. Germline CDR1 SGHNT, CDR2 YYREEE (reference sequence). V lost 0 bases, J lost 8 bases, and 14 bases lay in between. The CDR3 region has the DNA TGTGCCAGCAGCTTGGAGGGAGGGTCCGGAGAAAAACTGTTTTTT. Its protein is CASSLEGGSGEKLFF.